Shown below are 30 T cell receptor beta chains from a single sample sequenced in a study of shared clonotypes between healthy human individuals. TCRdb's table, derived via immunoSEQ multiplex PCR, lists solely in-frame clones and lacks some. The table lists about 1 million clones, about 77% of them singletons, with about 1.5% in the top ten. The sequenced material came from memory CD4+ T cells sorted from blood. The subset was: CD45RA-negative fraction. The receptors stem from a man in his late teens or twenties in good health.

As to this clone: Different DNA sequences within this sample yield the same CDR3. The genes are TRBV7-9 and TRBJ1-5; D is possibly TRBD1 (5 bases). V was cut by 0 bases and J by 1 base, with 7 bases left in between. In germline, CDR1 is SEHNR, CDR2 FQNEAQ (reference sequence). CDR3 length: 15 amino acids. The CDR3 bases are TGTGCCAGCAGCTTAGCGGGGGGGAGCAATCAGCCCCAGCATTTT. This translates into CASSLAGGSNQPQHF.

Only a few counts were recorded for this clone. The CDR3 nucleotides read TGCGCCAGCAGCTTCGCGGGACAGGTTGGTTCACCCCTCCACTTT. Its translation is CASSFAGQVGSPLHF. The chain combines TRBV5-1 with TRBJ1-6, with 8 bases fitting TRBD1. CDR1 and CDR2 (germline): SGHRS, YFSETQ. V trimming: 2 bases; J trimming: 9 bases; junction bases outside the gene matches: 7. The CDR3 loop spans 15 amino acids. The full variable domain, its missing parts supplied by reference TRBV5-1 and TRBJ1-6, is KAGVTQTPRYLIKTRGQQVTLSCSPISGHRSVSWYQQTPGQGLQFLFEYFSETQRNKGNFPGRFSGRQFSNSRSEMNVSTLELGDSALYLCASSFAGQVGSPLHFGNGTRLTVT.

This rearrangement joins TRBV25-1 to TRBJ1-6; D possibly corresponds to TRBD1 (5 bases). V lost 2 bases, J lost 5 bases, and 13 bases lay in between. Germline CDR1 MGHDK, CDR2 SYGVNS. The CDR3 has 16 amino acids. The CDR3 loop is CASSEPGTLNNSPLHF. The CDR3, as DNA: TGTGCCAGCAGTGAACCGGGGACCCTCAATAATTCACCCCTCCACTTT.

This clone has only a few counts. The chain carries TRBV18 and TRBJ1-3, with D possibly matching TRBD1 (5 bases). Trimming removed 3 bases from V and 1 base from J, with 10 bases in between. This CDR3 comprises 15 residues. Germline CDR1 KGHSH, CDR2 LQKENI. The CDR3 loop reads CASSPDGGSGNTIYF. DNA for the CDR3: TGTGCCAGCTCACCCGACGGGGGATCTGGAAACACCATATATTTT.

The rearrangement joins TRBV6-1 to TRBJ2-7; maybe TRBD2 (5 bases). This CDR3 has 12 amino acids. Trimming cost V 6 bases and J 6 bases, with 12 bases left between them. Per the germline V gene, CDR1 is MNHNS and CDR2 is SASEGT. The CDR3 spells CASSTNGGEQYF. The CDR3 nucleotides are TGTGCCAGCAGCACAAATGGAGGCGAGCAGTACTTC.

Comments on this clone: Within the sample, other DNA sequences also encode this same CDR3. V and J are TRBV5-1 and TRBJ2-7; D is uncertain. Germline-derived CDR1 and CDR2 are SGHRS and YFSETQ. With 8 bases removed from V and 0 bases from J, the gap between germline ends came to 6 bases. The CDR3 has 11 residues. CDR3 sequence (DNA): TGCGCCAGTCGTAGCTCCTACGAGCAGTACTTC. It translates to CASRSSYEQYF.

The J gene is TRBJ2-3, the V gene TRBV4-1, with TRBD1 matching over 9 bases. The CDR3 has 16 residues. Germline V lookup: CDR1 MGHRA, CDR2 YSYEKL. After removal of 3 bases from V and 1 base from J, the junction contained 5 bases not matched to a gene. The CDR3 sequence: CASSHPTGGGTDTQYF. In DNA, the CDR3 is TGCGCCAGCAGCCATCCGACAGGGGGTGGCACAGATACGCAGTATTTT.

This clone was detected many times. CDR3 in amino acids: CASSPPGENTIYF. Written as DNA, the CDR3 is TGTGCCAGCTCACCACCCGGGGAGAACACCATATATTTT. This rearrangement joins TRBV18 to TRBJ1-3, with D unclear. V was cut by 0 bases and J by 7 bases, with 7 bases left in between. Looked up from germline, CDR1 is KGHSH and CDR2 is LQKENI. This CDR3 has 13 residues.

V usage is TRBV30 and J usage is TRBJ2-7; D is ambiguous. The CDR3 is 13 residues long. Germline V gene data show CDR1 as GTSNPN and CDR2 as SVGIG (reference sequence). Trimming took off 7 bases at V and 2 bases at J, with 15 bases between the two ends. Here the CDR3 reads CAYASDQTYEQYF. CDR3 DNA sequence: TGTGCCTATGCATCAGACCAAACCTACGAGCAGTACTTC.

The chain employs TRBV19 and TRBJ2-1; D is unclear. This CDR3 region has 15 residues. Per germline, CDR1 LNHDA and CDR2 SQIVND (reference sequence). Deletions cut 0 bases from V and 7 bases from J, with 13 bases between. In DNA form, the CDR3 reads TGTGCCAGTAGTATAGATTCCTCCTTGGGGAATGAGCAGTTCTTC. As protein: CASSIDSSLGNEQFF.

This clone was found a few times. The rearrangement uses TRBV30 and TRBJ2-7; 11 bases match TRBD1. The CDR3 contains 13 residues. The germline V gene has CDR1 GTSNPN and CDR2 SVGIG (reference sequence). After removal of 4 bases from V and 4 bases from J, the junction contained 3 bases not matched to a gene. CDR3 loop: CAWTDRGHYEQYF. Here the CDR3 DNA reads TGTGCCTGGACGGACAGGGGGCATTACGAGCAGTACTTC.

The gene calls are TRBV9 and TRBJ2-6, with 11 bases matching TRBD2. This CDR3 has 20 amino acids. V dropped 3 bases and J dropped 2; count of bases not matched to a gene: 13. Germline V gene data show CDR1 as SGDLS and CDR2 as YYNGEE. The CDR3 here is CASSANTPTSGSPGANVLTF. CDR3 DNA: TGTGCCAGCAGCGCAAACACCCCTACTAGCGGGAGTCCTGGGGCCAACGTCCTGACTTTC.

Only a few counts were recorded for this clone. For the CDR3, the DNA is TGTGCCAGCAGGAACGACAGGACCTACGAGCAGTACTTC. As protein: CASRNDRTYEQYF. V and J are TRBV6-5 and TRBJ2-7, with a possible D match to TRBD1 (6 bases). The V gene lost 6 bases and the J gene lost 2 bases, with 11 bases spanning the gap. The CDR3 is 13 residues long. CDR1 is MNHEY, CDR2 SVGAGI, per germline.

J is TRBJ1-2 and V is TRBV7-9; no reliable D call. The CDR3 length is 15 residues. V shed 1 base and J shed 8 bases, with 17 bases lying between them. The germline V gene has CDR1 SEHNR and CDR2 FQNEAQ (reference sequence). CDR3 loop: CASSLEVLSVAGYTF. The CDR3 DNA follows: TGTGCCAGCAGCTTAGAAGTGCTTAGTGTAGCGGGCTACACCTTC.

The count of this clone is one. This chain connects TRBV6-5 to TRBJ1-1, with no clear D. The CDR3 contains 15 residues. Germline assignment: CDR1 MNHEY and CDR2 SVGAGI. V was cut by 6 bases and J by 1 base, with 15 bases left in between. Here the CDR3 reads CASRGSRSGNTEAFF. CDR3 bases: TGTGCCAGCAGGGGCTCGAGGTCCGGGAACACTGAAGCTTTCTTT.

The chain has TRBV6-4 and TRBJ2-5; 10 bases match TRBD1. Trimming cost V 4 bases and J 3 bases; bases outside gene matches: 11. Germline assignment: CDR1 MRHNA and CDR2 SNTAGT. This CDR3 has 17 residues. CDR3 sequence reads: CASSANRDRGLKETQYF. The CDR3 DNA reads TGTGCCAGCAGTGCTAACAGGGACAGGGGTTTAAAAGAGACCCAGTACTTC.

V gene TRBV4-1 combines with J gene TRBJ1-2, with D uncertain. The CDR3 is made up of 14 amino acids. Germline values: CDR1 MGHRA, CDR2 YSYEKL. V was cut by 4 bases and J by 8 bases, with 17 bases left in between. The CDR3 region has the DNA TGCGCCAGCAGCCCTCCGACGGGCACTACGGGCTACACCTTC. As protein: CASSPPTGTTGYTF.

On this clone: A far larger clone lies a single base away; this is likely a read error. The rearrangement uses TRBV4-3 and TRBJ2-2, with D unresolved. V lost 1 base, J lost 6 bases, and 0 bases lay in between. Germline V CDR1 and CDR2: LGHNA, YSLEER. The CDR3 has 11 amino acids. CDR3 DNA: TGCGCCAGCAGCCAAGCCGGGGAGCTGTTTTTT. This encodes CASSQAGELFF.

This clone was observed a handful of times. This sequence joins TRBV4-1 and TRBJ2-3; TRBD2 aligns across 7 bases. V shed 6 bases, J shed 1 base, and the junction held 10 bases outside the gene matches. Germline CDR1 is MGHRA and CDR2 is YSYEKL. This CDR3 is 16 amino acids long. The CDR3 protein is CASRGFSGPGTDTQYF. CDR3 DNA sequence: TGCGCCAGCAGAGGATTTAGCGGGCCTGGCACAGATACGCAGTATTTT.

In DNA, the CDR3 is TGTGCCAGCAGTGGGTTTTTTGGGAACTCACCCCTCCACTTT. This codes for CASSGFFGNSPLHF. The V and J genes are TRBV6-1 and TRBJ1-6; D unclear. Germline-derived CDR1 and CDR2 are MNHNS and SASEGT. V was clipped by 4 bases and J by 10 bases, with 14 bases between them. CDR3 length equals 14 residues.

There are a few counts of this clone. The CDR3 DNA reads TGTGCCTCGACGACTAGAGATACGCAGTATTTT. As protein: CASTTRDTQYF. The chain joins TRBV30 to TRBJ2-3; D may be TRBD2 (6 bases). The CDR3 contains 11 residues. CDR1 and CDR2 from the germline V gene are GTSNPN and SVGIG (reference sequence). V lost 7 bases to trimming and J lost 5 bases, with 10 bases between them.

This clone was observed a few times. This chain links TRBV10-2 with TRBJ1-5; tentatively, D is TRBD1 (5 bases). V was cut by 5 bases and J by 5 bases, with 10 bases left in between. Germline CDR1 reads WSHSY; CDR2 reads SAAADI. The CDR3 totals 13 residues. The CDR3 coding sequence is TGCGCCAGCAGTCTTACGGGGGATCAGCCCCAGCATTTT. It encodes CASSLTGDQPQHF.

This clone was picked up one time. CDR3 sequence (DNA): TGTGCCAGCAGACTGATACTAGCGCCAGATACGCAGTATTTT. Translated: CASRLILAPDTQYF. The V and J genes are TRBV6-5 and TRBJ2-3; 7 bases line up with TRBD2. The junction had 7 bases not matched to a gene; V was cut back by 6 bases and J by 4 bases. This CDR3 is 14 amino acids long. Germline CDR1 MNHEY, CDR2 SVGAGI.

CDR3 amino acids: CASSSIDRVTEKLFF. DNA for the CDR3: TGTGCCAGCAGTTCTATAGACAGGGTAACTGAAAAACTGTTTTTT. The chain joins TRBV28 to TRBJ1-4; 7 nucleotides line up with TRBD1. The CDR3 is 15 residues long. V lost 4 bases and J lost 7; bases outside the gene matches: 9. Germline V CDR1 and CDR2: MDHEN, SYDVKM.

This chain connects TRBV29-1 to TRBJ2-5; D possibly corresponds to TRBD1 (6 bases). The CDR3 is 16 amino acids. Germline V gene lookup returns CDR1 SQVTM and CDR2 ANQGSEA. Trimming removed 3 bases from V and 0 bases from J, with 17 bases in between. CDR3 DNA: TGCAGCGTTGATTCGCAGGGGTGGGGGTACCAAGAGACCCAGTACTTC. It encodes CSVDSQGWGYQETQYF.

The chain is built from TRBV18 and TRBJ2-3, with D tentatively TRBD2 (5 bases). The CDR3 is 14 residues long. V shed 4 bases and J shed 4 bases, with 12 bases lying between them. Germline loops: CDR1 KGHSH, CDR2 LQKENI. DNA for the CDR3: TGTGCCAGCTCACTCCTCTCCGGGGCAGATACGCAGTATTTT. Translation gives CASSLLSGADTQYF.

The chain joins TRBV7-2 to TRBJ2-3; D may be TRBD2 (5 bases). V dropped 7 bases and J dropped 4 bases, with 12 bases sitting between them. Per the germline V gene, CDR1 is SGHTA and CDR2 is FQGNSA. The CDR3 contains 13 residues. The DNA for the CDR3 is TGTGCCAGCACCCTCGGAGGAGCAGATACGCAGTATTTT. Its translation is CASTLGGADTQYF.

The genes are TRBV30 and TRBJ2-2; D might be TRBD1 (5 bases). V dropped 5 bases and J dropped 8 bases, with 15 bases sitting between them. CDR1 is GTSNPN and CDR2 is SVGIG in the germline V gene (reference sequence). This CDR3 comprises 13 residues. The DNA of the CDR3 is TGTGCCTGGGGGGCCCAAGGGTTAGGGGAGCTGTTTTTT. Residues: CAWGAQGLGELFF.

The chain combines TRBV2 with TRBJ2-5, with 7 nucleotides matching TRBD1. Germline V lookup: CDR1 SNHLY, CDR2 FYNNEI. V lost 4 bases, J lost 5 bases, and 7 bases stayed unmatched. The CDR3 spans 14 residues. The CDR3 loop reads CASSGQTTGETQYF. The CDR3 DNA reads TGTGCCAGCAGTGGGCAGACGACAGGGGAGACCCAGTACTTC.

The chain uses TRBV28 and TRBJ2-3, with a possible D match to TRBD2 (5 bases). Germline CDR1 and CDR2: MDHEN and SYDVKM. Trimming removed 7 bases at V and 1 base at J, with 12 bases between. CDR3 length: 14 amino acids. The CDR3, as DNA: TGTGCCAGCACTCGCATCGGGGGCACAGATACGCAGTATTTT. Its protein product is CASTRIGGTDTQYF.